Below, one T cell receptor beta chain is given with its context. The antigen remains undetermined. TCRdb's table, derived via immunoSEQ multiplex PCR, lists solely in-frame clones and lacks some. The top ten hold less than 5% of the sample, which has roughly 21,000 clones, about 79% seen once. Control samples were healthy donors' buffy coats. The data are from a study of STAT5B mutations in CD4+ large granular lymphocyte leukemia. Whole-study findings and limits: The CD4+ versus CD8+ T-LGLL clonality difference may reflect limited sample size.

Material: CD4+ T cells from blood buffy coats. The clonotype was recovered from a human donor in good health.

CDR3 DNA: TGTGCCAGCAGCTTAGATCAGGGGGCTGGTAATTCACCCCTCCACTTT. Protein product: CASSLDQGAGNSPLHF. The J gene is TRBJ1-6, the V gene TRBV7-6; 8 bases align to TRBD1. Germline trimming cut 1 base from V and 6 bases from J; bases unmatched to any gene: 5. This CDR3 region has 16 residues. CDR1 and CDR2 (germline): SGHVS, FNYEAQ.